These 13 T cell receptor beta chains came from one sample sequenced in a study of neurological immune-mediated disorders. The time point was: technical triplicate 2. Using its own MiXCR run on the 5' RACE reads, TCRdb lists one record per CDR3 protein. This sample has more than 30,000 distinct CDR3 sequences, with 10% to 15% found just once. What was sequenced was CD4+ T cells from blood. The origin of the receptors is a female donor with HTLV-1-associated myelopathy (HAM/TSP).

The table lists this clonotype with many counts. The chain employs TRBV7-9 and TRBJ1-1; tentative D call: TRBD1 (6 bases). Germline loops: CDR1 SEHNR, CDR2 FQNEAQ (reference sequence). Trimming stripped 2 bases from V and 5 bases from J, with 15 bases between. This CDR3 has 15 residues. In DNA, the CDR3 is TGTGCCAGCAGCTTAATGGGGGGCGCAGGGACTGAAGCTTTCTTT. As protein: CASSLMGGAGTEAFF.

This clonotype was counted at least ten times. The rearrangement links TRBV9 to TRBJ2-7; weak D call: TRBD2 (6 bases). This CDR3 spans 16 amino acids. The germline V and J ends were trimmed by 0 bases and 4 bases, with 17 bases remaining between them. From germline, CDR1 is SGDLS and CDR2 YYNGEE. The CDR3 sequence is CASSVGSAGQGYEQYF. As DNA, the CDR3 is TGTGCCAGCAGCGTAGGATCAGCGGGCCAGGGATACGAGCAGTACTTC.

About this clonotype: Just one base apart from a much larger clone, this may be a read error. The gene calls are TRBV7-6 and TRBJ2-5; D is ambiguous. The CDR3 loop spans 15 amino acids. Germline CDR1 SGHVS, CDR2 FNYEAQ. CDR3 coding DNA: TGTACCAGCAGCCCAAATCCCGGCCCCCAAGAGACCCAGTACTTC. This gives the protein CTSSPNPGPQETQYF.

This clonotype is a singleton in its sample. CDR3 in amino acids: CAWSVEMALAGGLDTDTQYF. Written as DNA, the CDR3 is TGTGCCTGGAGTGTAGAGATGGCCCTAGCGGGGGGGCTGGACACAGATACGCAGTATTTT. V is TRBV30 and J is TRBJ2-3; TRBD2 aligns across 12 bases. Germline CDR1 GTSNPN, CDR2 SVGIG (reference sequence). CDR3 length: 20 amino acids. Trimming removed 0 bases from V and 2 bases from J; junction bases left unmatched: 15.

This clonotype was recorded many times. The chain combines TRBV29-1 with TRBJ1-2, with unresolved D. This CDR3 has 12 amino acids. Germline V gene sequence: CDR1 SQVTM, CDR2 ANQGSEA. V lost 4 bases to trimming and J lost 7 bases, with 13 bases between them. The CDR3 sequence is CSVGGTRVGYTF. As DNA, the CDR3 is TGCAGCGTTGGGGGTACAAGGGTTGGCTACACCTTC.

The V call is TRBV5-1, the J call TRBJ2-7; 10 positions match TRBD1. Looked up from germline, CDR1 is SGHRS and CDR2 is YFSETQ. Trimming took 4 bases from V and 1 from J; bases not matched to a gene: 5. The CDR3 totals 15 residues. CDR3 sequence reads: CASSKRQGASYEQYF. The CDR3 nucleotides are TGCGCCAGCAGCAAGAGACAGGGGGCGTCCTACGAGCAGTACTTC.

This clonotype has a count of ten or more. CDR3 protein: CASPRERITDTQYF. CDR3 DNA sequence: TGTGCCAGCCCCAGGGAGCGGATCACAGATACGCAGTATTTT. The gene calls are TRBV2 and TRBJ2-3; D is perhaps TRBD1 or TRBD2 (5 bases each). Germline V CDR1 and CDR2: SNHLY, FYNNEI. V lost 8 bases and J 2 bases, leaving 14 bases between the germline ends. There are 14 residues in the CDR3.

This clonotype was counted ten times or more. The rearrangement links TRBV6-2 or TRBV6-3 to TRBJ1-5; D gene unclear. This CDR3 is built from 12 residues. Deletions cut 2 bases from V and 7 bases from J, with 6 bases between. Germline CDR1 is MNHEY and CDR2 is SVGEGT. The CDR3 sequence: CASSYPGQPQHF. The CDR3 DNA reads TGTGCCAGCAGTTACCCCGGGCAGCCCCAGCATTTT.

In this sample, this clonotype turned up many times. The genes are TRBV15 and TRBJ2-1, with a tentative D call TRBD2 (5 bases). Germline values: CDR1 LNHNV, CDR2 YYDKDF (reference sequence). This CDR3 has 15 amino acids. V was clipped by 4 bases and J by 7 bases, with 17 bases between them. The CDR3 DNA reads as TGTGCCACCAGCAATGACTACCGTTTTGAAAATGAGCAGTTCTTC. Its translation is CATSNDYRFENEQFF.

In its sample, this clonotype ranks as medium-sized. This chain uses TRBV18 with TRBJ2-1, with D perhaps matching TRBD2 (5 bases). This CDR3 spans 12 amino acids. V was trimmed by 1 base and J by 9 bases, leaving 7 bases between them. Germline V lookup: CDR1 KGHSH, CDR2 LQKENI. Here the CDR3 reads CASSPLAREQFF. The CDR3 DNA reads TGTGCCAGCTCACCACTAGCGCGTGAGCAGTTCTTC. Looking up the rest from reference TRBV18 and TRBJ2-1 gives the full variable domain: NAGVMQNPRHLVRRRGQEARLRCSPMKGHSHVYWYRQLPEEGLKFMVYLQKENIIDESGMPKERFSAEFPKEGPSILRIQQVVRGDSAAYFCASSPLAREQFFGPGTRLTVL.

Comment on this clonotype: Germline and junction disagree at one end, which may indicate a read error. J is TRBJ2-2 and V is TRBV5-1, with D possibly being TRBD2 (5 bases). CDR1 SGHRS and CDR2 YFSETQ come from the germline V gene. The CDR3 runs 16 residues. In DNA form, the CDR3 reads TGCGCCAGCAGCTTGGCCGCAGGCTCGAAAACCGGGGAGCCGTTTTTT. Translation gives CASSLAAGSKTGEPFF.

This clonotype was counted ten times or more. This chain links TRBV29-1 with TRBJ1-4; no clear D. V dropped 7 bases and J dropped 7 bases, with 13 bases sitting between them. Per the germline V gene, CDR1 is SQVTM and CDR2 is ANQGSEA. This CDR3 has 12 residues. DNA for the CDR3: TGCAGCGCCCTTTTGTATGGTGAAAAACTGTTTTTT. It translates to CSALLYGEKLFF.

There are many counts of this clonotype. V gene TRBV7-2 combines with J gene TRBJ2-7; 10 bases fit TRBD2. CDR1 is SGHTA, CDR2 FQGNSA, per germline. There are 14 residues in the CDR3. V shed 4 bases, J shed 3 bases, and the junction held 3 bases outside the gene matches. The CDR3 sequence: CASSSGTSDYEQYF. CDR3 in DNA: TGTGCCAGCAGCTCCGGGACTAGCGACTACGAGCAGTACTTC. Full variable domain (remainder filled in from reference TRBV7-2 and TRBJ2-7): GAGVSQSPSNKVTEKGKDVELRCDPISGHTALYWYRQSLGQGLEFLIYFQGNSAPDKSGLPSDRFSAERTGGSVSTLTIQRTQQEDSAVYLCASSSGTSDYEQYFGPGTRLTVT.